This T cell receptor beta chain was recovered during a study of human T cells and chemical hapten exposure. General observations from the study: It was expanded TCRs that formed significantly more large CDR3 similarity clusters than controls did.

TCRdb reprocessed the RACE reads with MiXCR, giving one entry per CDR3 protein. The sample includes some 170,000 distinct CDR3 sequences, around 30% of them seen just once. The time point here: patch test 3, about 24 weeks after DPC sensitization. The sample's treatment: therapeutic diphenylcyclopropenone sensitization with weekly scalp DPC. This clonotype has only a few counts. As yet, its antigen is unknown. The CDR3 is 14 residues long. V gave up 2 bases and J gave up 8 bases, with 13 bases separating them. This TCR was recovered from a woman between 18 and 29 years old with alopecia areata. Some clones in this sample may be carry-over from other donors' samples. The chain links TRBV12-3 or TRBV12-4 to TRBJ2-1; weak D call: TRBD1 (5 bases). The input for sequencing was whole blood, taken in connection with sensitization to the hapten diphenylcyclopropenone (DPC). This CDR3 is CASSLQQATDEQFF. The CDR3 DNA reads TGTGCCAGCAGTTTACAACAGGCAACGGATGAGCAGTTCTTC.